This T cell receptor (beta chain) derives from a study of neurological immune-mediated disorders. Study-wide findings and caveats: Expanded clones shared no identical CDR3 amino acid sequences across subjects, which suggested private TCR-beta repertoires in all groups. HTLV-1-associated myelopathy ranked highest for TCR clonal expansion and multiple sclerosis lowest, beneath healthy controls.

This clonotype was picked up many times. Its antigen remains unknown. Synthesis of cDNA used 5'RACE (with 10-nucleotide random UMIs). TCRdb processed the 5' RACE reads anew with MiXCR; each CDR3 protein has one entry. Of roughly 60,000 distinct CDR3 sequences in the sample, 10% to 12% were seen once. Germline trimming cut 2 bases from V and 5 bases from J; bases unmatched to any gene: 6. Germline values: CDR1 SGHAT, CDR2 FQNNGV. This CDR3 comprises 14 residues. Individuals who volunteered at a blood bank located in Maryland, USA, made up the group of healthy controls. What was sequenced was PBMCs. The receptor was derived from a man aged 60 to 69 in good health. This chain joins TRBV11-2 and TRBJ2-7, with 7 bases identical to TRBD1. The CDR3 DNA follows: TGTGCCAGCAGCTTAACAGGGGATATTGACGAGCAGTACTTC. It codes for CASSLTGDIDEQYF.